The 15 T cell receptor beta chains listed next were all sequenced from one sample in a study of CD8 T cells in Susac syndrome. Reverse transcription of roughly 0.5 to 1 ug RNA was performed with random hexamers. TCRdb reprocessed the immunoSEQ multiplex PCR reads with MiXCR, giving one entry per CDR3 protein. The sample contains about 300,000 distinct CDR3 sequences, around 92% of which appear only once. Sequences were obtained from CD4+ T cells from PBMCs. These receptor sequences come from a human donor with multiple sclerosis.

The chain links TRBV5-1 to TRBJ2-3, with D perhaps matching TRBD1 (5 bases). V shed 7 bases and J shed 0 bases, with 12 bases lying between them. Germline V gene lookup returns CDR1 SGHRS and CDR2 YFSETQ. The CDR3 consists of 14 residues. The CDR3 bases are TGCGCCAGCGCCAGGGCCGCCAGCACAGATACGCAGTATTTT. Protein product: CASARAASTDTQYF.

This chain uses TRBV4-1 with TRBJ2-1, with TRBD2 identical over 11 bases. The CDR3 has 18 residues. CDR1 is MGHRA and CDR2 is YSYEKL in the germline V gene. V shed 0 bases, J shed 4 bases, and the junction held 8 bases outside the gene matches. The CDR3 DNA follows: TGCGCCAGCAGCCAAGAACCCGTACTAGCGGGAGCTTACAATGAGCAGTTCTTC. The encoded protein is CASSQEPVLAGAYNEQFF.

The chain joins TRBV18 to TRBJ1-1, with D tentatively TRBD1 (5 bases). Germline assignment: CDR1 KGHSH and CDR2 LQKENI. The CDR3 is 15 amino acids. Trimming pared 3 bases from V and 1 base from J, leaving 12 bases between. Here the CDR3 reads CASSPGRGWNTEAFF. The CDR3 nucleotides read TGTGCCAGCTCACCGGGGAGGGGATGGAACACTGAAGCTTTCTTT.

This chain's CDR3 is CAWRDVEWPSTSETQYF. CDR3 nucleotide sequence: TGTGCCTGGAGAGACGTCGAGTGGCCCTCCACCTCAGAGACCCAGTACTTC. The chain employs TRBV30 and TRBJ2-5; D is unresolved. With 3 bases removed from V and 4 bases from J, the gap between germline ends came to 24 bases. The CDR3 spans 17 residues. Germline assignment: CDR1 GTSNPN and CDR2 SVGIG (reference sequence).

This chain links TRBV5-1 with TRBJ2-1; possibly TRBD1 for D (5 bases). This CDR3 region has 13 residues. CDR1 is SGHRS and CDR2 is YFSETQ in the germline V gene. V shed 2 bases and J shed 6 bases, with 9 bases lying between them. The CDR3 spells CASSFGRANEQFF. The CDR3 DNA is TGCGCCAGCAGCTTCGGCAGGGCCAATGAGCAGTTCTTC. Filled out from reference TRBV5-1 and TRBJ2-1, the complete variable domain reads KAGVTQTPRYLIKTRGQQVTLSCSPISGHRSVSWYQQTPGQGLQFLFEYFSETQRNKGNFPGRFSGRQFSNSRSEMNVSTLELGDSALYLCASSFGRANEQFFGPGTRLTVL.

This sequence joins TRBV7-8 and TRBJ1-4; perhaps TRBD1 as D (5 bases). The germline V gene has CDR1 SGHVS and CDR2 FQNEAQ. V was trimmed by 4 bases and J by 6 bases, leaving 9 bases between them. The CDR3 has 13 residues. CDR3 bases: TGTGCCAGCAGCTACAGGAGGGATGAAAAACTGTTTTTT. Amino acid sequence: CASSYRRDEKLFF.

The rearrangement links TRBV5-1 to TRBJ2-5, with 8 nucleotides matching TRBD2. The CDR3 loop spans 15 amino acids. V shed 2 bases and J 5 bases; nucleotides not matched to a gene: 8. CDR1 and CDR2 from the germline V gene are SGHRS and YFSETQ. As DNA, the CDR3 is TGCGCCAGCAGCTTTGGTGCCGGGGGGGCGGAGACCCAGTACTTC. Residues: CASSFGAGGAETQYF.

V gene TRBV20-1 combines with J gene TRBJ2-7; 8 positions match TRBD2. J was trimmed by 6 bases and V by 6 bases; bases with no gene match: 10. CDR3 length equals 13 residues. Germline V gene data show CDR1 as DFQATT and CDR2 as SNEGSKA (reference sequence). The CDR3 nucleotides are TGCAGTGCCATGAGCGGGAGTAGATCCGAGCAGTACTTC. It codes for CSAMSGSRSEQYF.

The V and J genes are TRBV20-1 and TRBJ1-5, with 7 bases lining up with TRBD1. Germline V gives CDR1 DFQATT, CDR2 SNEGSKA (reference sequence). Trimming cost V 5 bases and J 3 bases; bases outside gene matches: 10. The CDR3 runs to 15 residues. The CDR3 DNA follows: TGCAGTGCTGCTCCGGGACAGCTAAACAATCAGCCCCAGCATTTT. Its translation is CSAAPGQLNNQPQHF.

This clonotype was seen just once. The chain employs TRBV10-3 and TRBJ1-1, with D possibly matching TRBD1 (5 bases). V dropped 6 bases and J dropped 1 base, with 15 bases sitting between them. The CDR3 loop spans 15 amino acids. Germline CDR1 is ENHRY and CDR2 is SYGVKD. In nucleotides, the CDR3 is TGTGCCATCAGAGAACCGGGACTACCGAACACTGAAGCTTTCTTT. This encodes CAIREPGLPNTEAFF.

V and J are TRBV9 and TRBJ1-6; D not certain. Germline V gene data show CDR1 as SGDLS and CDR2 as YYNGEE. The V gene lost 7 bases and the J gene lost 6 bases, with 11 bases spanning the gap. The CDR3 has 13 amino acids. DNA for the CDR3: TGTGCCAGCGCTACGACGAGTAATTCACCCCTCCACTTT. This translates into CASATTSNSPLHF.

This chain connects TRBV6-6 to TRBJ1-1, with D possibly matching TRBD1 (5 bases). The germline V gene has CDR1 MNHNY and CDR2 SVGAGI (reference sequence). Trimming took off 6 bases at V and 13 bases at J, with 18 bases between the two ends. The length of the CDR3 is 12 residues. The CDR3: CASSPWQGSLFF. CDR3 DNA: TGTGCCAGCAGCCCCTGGCAGGGCTCCCTTTTCTTT.

Comments on this clonotype: At one end, the junction sequence differs from germline, possibly due to a read error. The chain combines TRBV10-3 with TRBJ2-3; D is possibly TRBD1 (6 bases). The germline V gene encodes CDR1 ENHRY and CDR2 SYGVKD. The CDR3 runs 13 residues. The CDR3 here is CAASGTPRDTQYF. CDR3 DNA sequence: TGCGCCGCCTCCGGGACACCTCGCGATACGCAGTATTTT.

The chain links TRBV29-1 to TRBJ2-7; either TRBD1 or TRBD2 may fit D (5 bases each). Germline V gene lookup returns CDR1 SQVTM and CDR2 ANQGSEA. Deletions cut 7 bases from V and 1 base from J, with 17 bases between. This CDR3 region has 14 residues. The CDR3 DNA follows: TGCAGCGCGAAGGGGAGTGCGGCGTCCTACGAGCAGTACTTC. Translation: CSAKGSAASYEQYF.

The chain is built from TRBV5-4 and TRBJ1-2; 7 bases map to TRBD1. The CDR3 is 15 amino acids. Trimming cost V 4 bases and J 8 bases; bases outside gene matches: 14. Per germline, CDR1 SGHNT and CDR2 YYREEE (reference sequence). The CDR3 bases are TGTGCCAGCAGCCTCGACCGACAGGGAATTTACGGCTACACCTTC. Amino acids: CASSLDRQGIYGYTF.